The clone carrying this TCR beta chain appeared a few times. Its antigen is not identified. Every bit of the isolated RNA underwent reverse transcription, so sequencing read expressed TCRB transcripts. The table came from immunoSEQ multiplex PCR; TCRdb's copy has only in-frame clones and leaves some out. The sample holds around 350,000 clones, roughly 13% seen once. This record belongs to a study of beta chain features in type 1 diabetes. The V end lost 0 bases, the J end lost 6 bases, and 14 bases lay between the germline ends. CDR1 and CDR2 from the germline V gene are LNHNV and YYDKDF (reference sequence). The CDR3 runs to 16 residues. Study observations and caveats: PCR, the amplification step, might favor shorter templates, equally in patients and controls.

The V gene is TRBV15, the J gene TRBJ2-2; the D gene is possibly TRBD1 (5 bases). Sequences were obtained from naive CD4+ T cells from blood. The sequence came from a young man in good health. The CDR3 region is CATSREQAAQAGELFF. The CDR3 DNA follows: TGTGCCACCAGCAGAGAACAGGCCGCCCAAGCCGGGGAGCTGTTTTTT.